The sequence of this T cell receptor (beta chain) was determined in a study of T-cell reconstitution after alpha-beta-depleted transplantation in children. Findings and limits, study-wide: At day 60, the high TCRbeta diversity found in some patients originated from recipient T cells and thymic progenitors that had survived. Newly made T cells mostly supplied T-cell counts and diversity one year after transplant. The origin of alpha-beta T cells about two months after transplant was reportedly several hundred expanded graft clones.

Unique molecular identifiers were built into the TCRbeta library. Via MiXCR, TCRdb re-called the PCR reads, giving one row per CDR3 protein. The top ten clones hold 12% to 15% of a sample with 500,000 to 650,000 distinct CDR3 sequences, roughly 11% of them seen once. As for this clonotype: Its antigen is unknown.

The TCR originated in a female patient between 2 and 15 years old who had a stem cell transplant for aplastic anemia, so the T cells may come from the graft donor. The source material was PBMCs, mostly from graft donor cells, sampled 180 days after TCRalphabeta/CD19-depleted stem cell transplant.

CDR3 sequence (DNA): TGTGCCAGCAGCGTAGAACAGGGTAACTATGGCTACACCTTC. Translating gives CASSVEQGNYGYTF. The chain recombines TRBV9 with TRBJ1-2; TRBD1 might be the D (6 bases). CDR1 and CDR2 (germline): SGDLS, YYNGEE. V dropped 0 bases and J dropped 1 base, with 7 bases sitting between them. CDR3 length equals 14 residues.